This TCR beta chain was sequenced during a study of T cells in Graves' hyperthyroidism and ophthalmopathy. Study results and caveats: From stable hyperthyroidism, ophthalmopathy was separated by a 13 V-J model. Ophthalmopathy was identified by the model a median approximately 6.4 months ahead of onset.

Amplified regions were TCR beta CDR3 sequences from RNA transcripts. Using the HTBI primer set, a first-round RT-PCR was run on the TCR CDR3. Via MiXCR, TCRdb re-called the multiplex PCR reads, giving one row per CDR3 protein. Of 200,000 to 300,000 distinct CDR3 sequences in the sample, approximately 23% were seen once. Pregnant or lactating patients were excluded, as were those with uncontrolled infection or other autoimmune disease. Diagnoses rested on clinical symptoms, serum thyroxine and TRAb, thyroid ultrasound and orbital computed tomography. From germline, CDR1 is LNHDA and CDR2 SQIVND (reference sequence). This CDR3 spans 14 amino acids. V dropped 1 base and J dropped 4 bases, with 11 bases sitting between them. This clonotype has ten or more counts. Its antigen is not known.

The sequenced material came from blood. The chain joins TRBV19 to TRBJ2-7; tentatively, D is TRBD2 (6 bases). The receptor comes from a woman aged 40 to 55 with Graves' ophthalmopathy. The CDR3 loop reads CASSIGGDGYEQYF. The CDR3 DNA is TGTGCCAGTAGTATAGGCGGGGACGGGTACGAGCAGTACTTC.